The 29 T cell receptor beta chains presented below share a single source sample, sequenced in a study of tumor-infiltrating lymphocytes in oesophageal squamous cell carcinoma. One entry per CDR3 protein results from TCRdb running MiXCR on the PCR reads. Among about 11,000 distinct CDR3 sequences listed, around 56% were seen once. Sequencing input: esophageal tumor tissue. All receptors derive from a male donor with esophageal squamous cell carcinoma.

This sequence joins TRBV2 and TRBJ2-7; TRBD1 aligns across 9 bases. This CDR3 comprises 14 residues. Germline CDR1 SNHLY, CDR2 FYNNEI. With 5 bases clipped from V and 9 bases from J, the junction kept 11 bases outside the gene matches. CDR3 sequence reads: CASSSQGAVDTQYF. The CDR3 DNA is TGTGCCAGCAGTTCACAGGGGGCGGTGGATACGCAGTACTTC.

The chain links TRBV7-2 to TRBJ2-6; 7 bases fit TRBD1. This CDR3 comprises 16 residues. Germline V gene sequence: CDR1 SGHTA, CDR2 FQGNSA. The V and J ends lost 6 bases and 2 bases, in that order; junction bases with no gene match: 7. CDR3 nucleotide sequence: TGTGCCAGCAGTCCTAGTACAGGGGCTGGGGCCAACGTCCTGACTTTC. Protein product: CASSPSTGAGANVLTF.

The chain employs TRBV12-3 or TRBV12-4 and TRBJ2-3; no clear D. The assigned J gene may be wrong: the sequence end matches TRBJ2-2 better. The CDR3 covers 13 residues. The CDR3 loop reads CASSRSLTGELFF. The CDR3 nucleotides are TGTGCCAGCAGCCGTTCGTTGACCGGGGAGCTGTTTTTT.

V usage is TRBV7-3 and J usage is TRBJ2-2, with D unclear. Trimming stripped 5 bases from V and 5 bases from J, with 18 bases between. CDR3 length: 16 amino acids. Germline V gene sequence: CDR1 SGHTA, CDR2 FQGTGA. The CDR3 loop is CASSPVPAGLTGELFF. DNA for the CDR3: TGTGCCAGCAGCCCTGTCCCGGCAGGATTAACCGGGGAGCTGTTTTTT.

This clonotype was observed many times. The rearrangement joins TRBV25-1 to TRBJ1-6, with D possibly matching TRBD1 (5 bases). The CDR3 covers 16 residues. Trimming shortened V by 0 bases and J by 4 bases, and 10 bases separated the two germline ends. The germline CDR1 and CDR2 sequences are MGHDK and SYGVNS. CDR3 bases: TGTGCCAGCAGTGAATATGGGACGGAATATAATTCACCCCTCCACTTT. This encodes CASSEYGTEYNSPLHF.

This clonotype was counted ten times or more. This chain connects TRBV7-2 to TRBJ2-7; unclear D gene. The CDR3 is 13 amino acids. The V gene's germline CDR1 is SGHTA and CDR2 FQGNSA. V was pared by 7 bases and J by 2 bases, with 12 bases between. The CDR3, as DNA: TGTGCCAGCACCCGATCAAGGACCTACGAGCAGTACTTC. As protein: CASTRSRTYEQYF. Together with reference TRBV7-2 and TRBJ2-7, the CDR3 gives the full variable domain: GAGVSQSPSNKVTEKGKDVELRCDPISGHTALYWYRQSLGQGLEFLIYFQGNSAPDKSGLPSDRFSAERTGGSVSTLTIQRTQQEDSAVYLCASTRSRTYEQYFGPGTRLTVT.

With respect to this clonotype: The CDR3 ends on some other residue instead of the conserved phenylalanine or tryptophan, so this is likely a read error. The limits of the CDR3 on the DNA are not certain, so only TCRdb's listed CDR3 is given. CDR3 residues: CASSDVRSNYGYTFGS. The J gene is TRBJ2-5, the V gene TRBV6-1. Germline V gene lookup returns CDR1 MNHNS and CDR2 SASEGT. Including both end residues, the CDR3 is 16 amino acids long.

The chain joins TRBV4-1 to TRBJ2-7; D perhaps matches TRBD2 (7 bases). The end of the DNA is better explained by TRBJ2-1, so the J call may be wrong. This CDR3 region has 17 residues. CDR1 is MGHRA and CDR2 is YSYEKL in the germline V gene. The CDR3 DNA follows: TGCGCCAGCAGCCAAGGGTTTAGGGGGAGGGTTCACAATGAGCAGTTCTTC. Translated: CASSQGFRGRVHNEQFF.

This clonotype was observed at least ten times. V gene TRBV7-2 combines with J gene TRBJ2-1, with D unclear. The CDR3 covers 15 residues. Trimming stripped 5 bases from V and 0 bases from J, with 11 bases between. Germline CDR1 SGHTA, CDR2 FQGNSA. CDR3 loop: CASSLDGSSYNEQFF. CDR3 nucleotide sequence: TGTGCCAGCAGCCTCGACGGAAGCTCCTACAATGAGCAGTTCTTC.

The chain combines TRBV4-1 with TRBJ1-2; 8 bases align to TRBD1. The J call may be faulty, since TRBJ2-7 better matches the DNA end. Germline V gene lookup returns CDR1 MGHRA and CDR2 YSYEKL. This CDR3 has 14 residues. This chain's CDR3 is CASSLRTGSYEQYF. The CDR3 nucleotides are TGCGCCAGCAGCCTAAGGACAGGGTCCTACGAGCAGTACTTC.

CDR3 in DNA: TGTGCCAGCAGCTTCTCAGATAGCTCCTACAATGAGCAGTTCTTC. Its protein is CASSFSDSSYNEQFF. The chain uses TRBV7-9 and TRBJ2-1; D gene ambiguous. Deletions cut 3 bases from V and 0 bases from J, with 9 bases between. This CDR3 contains 15 residues. From germline, CDR1 is SEHNR and CDR2 FQNEAQ (reference sequence).

In this sample, this clonotype turned up many times. A much larger clone sits a single nucleotide away, making a read error possible. V gene TRBV25-1 combines with J gene TRBJ2-1; either TRBD1 or TRBD2 may supply D (5 bases each). The DNA end is more similar to TRBJ2-7, so the J call may be wrong. This CDR3 comprises 18 residues. The germline gives CDR1 MGHDK, CDR2 SYGVNS. The CDR3 here is CASRPNLGPTDSYNEQYF. In nucleotides, the CDR3 is TGTGCCAGCAGACCAAATTTGGGACCTACCGACTCCTACAATGAGCAGTACTTC.

This clonotype has ten or more counts. V gene TRBV7-3 combines with J gene TRBJ2-1; D remains ambiguous. The CDR3 has 15 residues. Germline V gene lookup returns CDR1 SGHTA and CDR2 FQGTGA. V lost 6 bases and J lost 8, with 20 bases in between. The CDR3 is CASSPREAEGDEQFF. CDR3 nucleotide sequence: TGTGCCAGCAGTCCTCGCGAGGCGGAAGGCGATGAGCAGTTCTTC.

The chain carries TRBV7-4 and TRBJ1-2, with 9 bases matching TRBD1. The assigned J gene may be wrong: the sequence end matches TRBJ2-7 better. Germline V gene lookup returns CDR1 SGHVT and CDR2 SQSDAQ. This CDR3 spans 16 amino acids. Here the CDR3 DNA reads TGTGCCAGCAGCTCTTGCGGACAGGGGCCTTGCTACGAGCAGTACTTC. Its translation is CASSSCGQGPCYEQYF.

This chain joins TRBV6-1 and TRBJ2-6; 14 nucleotides align to TRBD2. The DNA matches TRBJ2-7 better at its end, which makes the J call doubtful. This CDR3 is built from 18 residues. Germline V gene lookup returns CDR1 MNHNS and CDR2 SASEGT. The CDR3 loop is CASSYSGLAGGFSYEQYF. The CDR3 DNA reads TGTGCCAGCAGCTATTCCGGACTAGCGGGAGGTTTCTCCTACGAGCAGTACTTC.

A single count supports this clonotype. This chain's CDR3 is CASSSSGTRNEQFF. The CDR3 nucleotides are TGTGCCAGCAGCTCTTCCGGGACTAGGAATGAGCAGTTCTTC. The chain uses TRBV7-8 and TRBJ2-7, with 8 bases fitting TRBD2. The DNA end favors TRBJ2-1, so the J call may be wrong. The CDR3 runs to 14 residues. Germline values: CDR1 SGHVS, CDR2 FQNEAQ.

The V gene is TRBV3-1, the J gene TRBJ2-5; tentative D call: TRBD2 (6 bases). The J call is uncertain, as TRBJ2-1 better fits the DNA end. The length of the CDR3 is 14 residues. CDR1 and CDR2 (germline): LGHDT, YNNKEL (reference sequence). CDR3 sequence reads: CASSQVGKTSEQFF. DNA for the CDR3: TGTGCCAGCAGCCAAGTTGGGAAGACTAGTGAGCAGTTCTTC.

The chain links TRBV12-3 or TRBV12-4 to TRBJ2-7, with D perhaps TRBD1 (5 bases). The CDR3 covers 14 residues. V lost 2 bases and J 0 bases, leaving 8 bases between the germline ends. CDR3 in DNA: TGTGCCAGCAGTTTAATAGGGGCCTCCTACGAGCAGTACTTC. Amino acid sequence: CASSLIGASYEQYF.

In this sample, this clonotype turned up a few times. V usage is TRBV7-2 and J usage is TRBJ2-3; 10 bases line up with TRBD2. The CDR3 length is 16 residues. CDR1 and CDR2 (germline): SGHTA, FQGNSA. V trimming: 2 bases; J trimming: 1 base; junction bases outside the gene matches: 3. The chain's CDR3 is CASSLLAGVGTDTQYF. The CDR3 region has the DNA TGTGCCAGCAGCTTACTAGCGGGAGTCGGCACAGATACGCAGTATTTT.

The V gene is TRBV6-6, the J gene TRBJ2-4, with 10 bases aligning to TRBD2. The DNA end lines up better with TRBJ2-5; the J call may be wrong. The CDR3 sequence is 15 residues long. Germline assignment: CDR1 MNHNY and CDR2 SVGAGI (reference sequence). The chain's CDR3 is CASSRASGSGETQYF. The CDR3 DNA sequence: TGTGCCAGCAGCCGAGCTAGCGGGAGTGGGGAGACCCAGTACTTC.

The J gene is TRBJ1-3, the V gene TRBV7-2; possibly TRBD1 for D (5 bases). Germline V lookup: CDR1 SGHTA, CDR2 FQGNSA. Trimming removed 1 base from V and 2 bases from J, with 12 bases in between. The CDR3 is 16 residues long. This CDR3 is CASSLVGPDTGNTIYF. CDR3 DNA sequence: TGTGCCAGCAGCTTAGTAGGCCCGGACACTGGAAACACCATATATTTT.

The V call is TRBV11-3, the J call TRBJ2-5; 7 bases agree with TRBD1. The J call may be faulty, since TRBJ2-1 better matches the DNA end. Germline V CDR1 and CDR2: SGHNT, YENEEA. The CDR3 extends over 12 amino acids. CDR3 amino acids: CASSQGVDEQFF. As DNA, the CDR3 is TGTGCCAGCAGCCAGGGGGTGGATGAGCAGTTCTTC.

The CDR3 bases are TGTGCCAGCAGCTTAGGAGGGACGCTCTCCTACGAGCAGTACTTC. It translates to CASSLGGTLSYEQYF. The chain is built from TRBV7-2 and TRBJ2-1; tentatively, D is TRBD1 or TRBD2 (5 bases each). The J call is uncertain, as TRBJ2-7 better fits the DNA end. The germline V gene encodes CDR1 SGHTA and CDR2 FQGNSA. The CDR3 loop spans 15 amino acids.

The chain links TRBV7-8 to TRBJ1-6, with D perhaps TRBD1 (5 bases). The CDR3 spans 17 residues. Germline V lookup: CDR1 SGHVS, CDR2 FQNEAQ. V shed 5 bases and J shed 6 bases, with 20 bases lying between them. The CDR3 loop is CASSPKAGGMGNSPLHF. CDR3 nucleotide sequence: TGTGCCAGCAGCCCCAAGGCGGGGGGGATGGGTAATTCACCCCTCCACTTT.

The rearrangement uses TRBV7-2 and TRBJ2-3; D unclear. The CDR3 is 12 amino acids. In germline, CDR1 is SGHTA, CDR2 FQGNSA. Trimming stripped 3 bases from V and 1 base from J, with 2 bases between. The CDR3: CASSLGTDTQYF. The CDR3 DNA reads TGTGCCAGCAGCTTGGGCACAGATACGCAGTATTTT. The full variable domain, in which reference TRBV7-2 and TRBJ2-3 provide the parts outside the CDR3, is GAGVSQSPSNKVTEKGKDVELRCDPISGHTALYWYRQSLGQGLEFLIYFQGNSAPDKSGLPSDRFSAERTGGSVSTLTIQRTQQEDSAVYLCASSLGTDTQYFGPGTRLTVL.

In its sample, this clonotype was seen a few times. The genes are TRBV7-8 and TRBJ2-3; the match to TRBD1 covers 8 bases. V was pared by 6 bases and J by 6 bases, with 11 bases of the junction left unmatched. The CDR3 totals 15 residues. Germline assignment: CDR1 SGHVS and CDR2 FQNEAQ. CDR3 nucleotide sequence: TGTGCCAGCAGAGACAGGGGAGTAGGGAGGGATACGCAGTATTTT. Encoded protein: CASRDRGVGRDTQYF.

This chain uses TRBV6-1 with TRBJ2-3, with 9 nucleotides matching TRBD1. The germline V gene encodes CDR1 MNHNS and CDR2 SASEGT. The CDR3 loop spans 17 amino acids. V was pared by 4 bases and J by 2 bases, with 10 bases of the junction left unmatched. The CDR3, as DNA: TGTGCCAGCAGTGCGCGGACAGGGGCAGTGAACACAGATACGCAGTATTTT. This encodes CASSARTGAVNTDTQYF.

This clonotype was counted only a few times. The chain joins TRBV7-9 to TRBJ2-1; 10 nucleotides line up with TRBD2. CDR1 and CDR2 from the germline V gene are SEHNR and FQNEAQ (reference sequence). The CDR3 covers 15 residues. With V trimmed by 5 bases and J by 9 bases, 10 bases remained unmatched. CDR3 sequence: CASSPLSGGPFEQFF. CDR3 nucleotides: TGTGCCAGCAGCCCACTTAGCGGGGGGCCTTTTGAGCAGTTCTTC.

V and J are TRBV7-8 and TRBJ2-4, with 10 bases aligning to TRBD2. The trim removed 0 bases at V and 7 bases at J, leaving 12 bases unmatched. The CDR3 spans 18 residues. Germline V gene lookup returns CDR1 SGHVS and CDR2 FQNEAQ. CDR3 DNA sequence: TGTGCCAGCAGCTTAGCGCTCAGCGGGGGGGCCCTTAGGAACATTCAGTACTTC. Its protein is CASSLALSGGALRNIQYF.